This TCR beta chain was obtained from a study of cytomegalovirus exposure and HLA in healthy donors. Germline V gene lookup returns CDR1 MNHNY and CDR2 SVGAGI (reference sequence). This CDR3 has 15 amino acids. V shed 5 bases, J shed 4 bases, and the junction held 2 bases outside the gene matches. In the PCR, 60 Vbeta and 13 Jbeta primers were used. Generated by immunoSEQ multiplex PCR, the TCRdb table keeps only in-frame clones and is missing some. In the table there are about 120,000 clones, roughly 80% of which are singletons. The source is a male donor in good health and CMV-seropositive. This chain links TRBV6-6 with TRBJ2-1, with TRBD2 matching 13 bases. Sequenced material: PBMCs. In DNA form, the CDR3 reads TGTGCCAGCAGTCGACTAGCGGGAGGTTACAATGAGCAGTTCTTC. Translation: CASSRLAGGYNEQFF.